Each of the 25 T cell receptor beta chains below was sequenced from the same sample in a study of cytomegalovirus exposure and HLA in healthy donors. The primer mix had 60 Vbeta and 13 Jbeta primers. Generated by immunoSEQ multiplex PCR, the TCRdb table keeps only in-frame clones and is missing some. The table records 160,000 or so clones, around 88% of them present only once. Sequencing input: PBMCs. The receptor source for this set is a young woman in good health and CMV-seronegative.

The sample holds one count of this clone. The chain has TRBV11-3 and TRBJ2-1; D gene uncertain. Per germline, CDR1 SGHNT and CDR2 YENEEA. V was trimmed by 6 bases and J by 0 bases, leaving 6 bases between them. The CDR3 loop spans 13 amino acids. The CDR3 DNA follows: TGTGCCAGCAGTCTTAGCTCCTACAATGAGCAGTTCTTC. Protein product: CASSLSSYNEQFF.

The V and J genes are TRBV10-3 and TRBJ2-5; D remains ambiguous. TRBJ2-7 explains the end of the DNA better; the J call may be wrong. Germline values: CDR1 ENHRY, CDR2 SYGVKD. The CDR3 totals 12 residues. The CDR3: CAIRLPSYEQYF. DNA for the CDR3: TGTGCCATCAGGCTTCCATCCTACGAGCAGTACTTC.

This chain joins TRBV30 and TRBJ1-1; D possibly corresponds to TRBD1 (6 bases). V lost 2 bases and J 4 bases, leaving 14 bases between the germline ends. The germline V gene encodes CDR1 GTSNPN and CDR2 SVGIG (reference sequence). CDR3 length: 14 residues. CDR3 nucleotide sequence: TGTGCCTGGAGTTGGGGGGGGCCGGGCACTGAAGCTTTCTTT. It encodes CAWSWGGPGTEAFF. Drawing the rest from reference TRBV30 and TRBJ1-1, the complete variable domain is SQTIHQWPATLVQPVGSPLSLECTVEGTSNPNLYWYRQAAGRGLQLLFYSVGIGQISSEVPQNLSASRPQDRQFILSSKKLLLSDSGFYLCAWSWGGPGTEAFFGQGTRLTVV.

CDR3 nucleotides: TGTGCCAGCAGTTCTATACCCGGGGGACAGACCTACGAGCAGTACTTC. This encodes CASSSIPGGQTYEQYF. J is TRBJ2-7 and V is TRBV28, with a tentative D call TRBD1 (7 bases). Trimming shortened V by 4 bases and J by 2 bases, and 18 bases separated the two germline ends. CDR1 and CDR2 (germline): MDHEN, SYDVKM. The length of the CDR3 is 16 residues.

The chain uses TRBV6-5 and TRBJ2-5, with 8 bases fitting TRBD2. The DNA end lines up better with TRBJ2-7; the J call may be wrong. The CDR3 spans 15 residues. Germline CDR1 is MNHEY and CDR2 is SVGAGI. CDR3 protein: CASSSPGGPRDEQYF. CDR3 sequence (DNA): TGTGCCAGCAGTTCCCCGGGGGGGCCTCGGGACGAGCAGTACTTC.

This chain connects TRBV4-1 to TRBJ2-5; D might be TRBD2 (5 bases). Germline V gene sequence: CDR1 MGHRA, CDR2 YSYEKL. The CDR3 consists of 14 residues. Trimming removed 2 bases at V and 4 bases at J, with 11 bases between. The CDR3 region is CASSQIGGGETQYF. Here the CDR3 DNA reads TGCGCCAGCAGCCAAATCGGCGGAGGAGAGACCCAGTACTTC.

The V call is TRBV7-2, the J call TRBJ2-7; 7 bases are shared with TRBD1. The CDR3 sequence is 16 residues long. Germline V lookup: CDR1 SGHTA, CDR2 FQGNSA. Trimming cost V 5 bases and J 2 bases; bases outside gene matches: 12. In DNA form, the CDR3 reads TGTGCCAGCAGCCTAACCCCGACAGGGCCGCCCTACGAGCAGTACTTC. Translating it yields CASSLTPTGPPYEQYF.

This chain joins TRBV28 and TRBJ2-1, with a tentative D call TRBD2 (5 bases). The CDR3 sequence is 14 residues long. Germline-derived CDR1 and CDR2 are MDHEN and SYDVKM. Deletions cut 4 bases from V and 2 bases from J, with 9 bases between. The CDR3 spells CASSSAGTYNEQFF. The CDR3 nucleotides are TGTGCCAGCAGTTCCGCCGGGACCTACAATGAGCAGTTCTTC.

V gene TRBV10-1 combines with J gene TRBJ2-1, with TRBD2 identical over 7 bases. V was pared by 4 bases and J by 7 bases, with 13 bases of the junction left unmatched. Germline values: CDR1 WNHNN, CDR2 SYGVQD (reference sequence). This CDR3 region has 16 residues. The CDR3, as DNA: TGCGCCAGCAGTGTAGGACGTGGCGGGAGCTGGAATGAGCAGTTCTTC. Translation: CASSVGRGGSWNEQFF.

V gene TRBV11-2 combines with J gene TRBJ2-6, with a tentative D call TRBD2 (6 bases). The CDR3 totals 16 residues. Trimming cost V 1 base and J 0 bases, with 7 bases left between them. Germline assignment: CDR1 SGHAT and CDR2 FQNNGV. Here the CDR3 reads CASSLVGGSGANVLTF. CDR3 DNA sequence: TGTGCCAGCAGCTTAGTGGGGGGCTCTGGGGCCAACGTCCTGACTTTC. Looking up the rest from reference TRBV11-2 and TRBJ2-6 gives the full variable domain: EAGVAQSPRYKIIEKRQSVAFWCNPISGHATLYWYQQILGQGPKLLIQFQNNGVVDDSQLPKDRFSAERLKGVDSTLKIQPAKLEDSAVYLCASSLVGGSGANVLTFGAGSRLTVL.

This clone turned up a few times. Other DNA sequences in this sample translate to the same CDR3. This sequence joins TRBV7-9 and TRBJ1-1; D ambiguous. This CDR3 contains 14 residues. Per germline, CDR1 SEHNR and CDR2 FQNEAQ (reference sequence). V shed 1 base and J shed 5 bases, with 11 bases lying between them. The CDR3 sequence: CASSLGGLGTEAFF. The CDR3 nucleotides are TGTGCCAGCAGCTTAGGAGGGCTTGGGACTGAAGCTTTCTTT.

J is TRBJ1-1 and V is TRBV11-3; D is unclear. Germline CDR1 reads SGHNT; CDR2 reads YENEEA. V was pared by 0 bases and J by 1 base, with 3 bases between. This CDR3 is 13 amino acids long. This CDR3 is CASSLDGNTEAFF. The DNA for the CDR3 is TGTGCCAGCAGCTTAGACGGGAACACTGAAGCTTTCTTT.

V gene TRBV29-1 combines with J gene TRBJ2-2, with 11 bases aligning to TRBD1. Germline V gene lookup returns CDR1 SQVTM and CDR2 ANQGSEA. The CDR3 is made up of 15 amino acids. The V and J ends lost 7 bases and 7 bases, in that order; junction bases with no gene match: 11. In DNA, the CDR3 is TGCAGCGCCTCACTTGGGACAGGGGGGAGCGGGGAGCTGTTTTTT. Its translation: CSASLGTGGSGELFF.

The genes are TRBV9 and TRBJ2-5; D is unresolved. Germline V gene lookup returns CDR1 SGDLS and CDR2 YYNGEE. The V end was cut by 1 base, the J end by 2 bases, with 9 bases between. This CDR3 contains 14 residues. The CDR3 here is CASSVSTAQETQYF. CDR3 DNA sequence: TGTGCCAGCAGCGTAAGTACAGCTCAAGAGACCCAGTACTTC. The variable domain in full, completed from reference TRBV9 and TRBJ2-5, reads DSGVTQTPKHLITATGQRVTLRCSPRSGDLSVYWYQQSLDQGLQFLIQYYNGEERAKGNILERFSAQQFPDLHSELNLSSLELGDSALYFCASSVSTAQETQYFGPGTRLLVL.

V gene TRBV15 combines with J gene TRBJ2-1, with 10 positions matching TRBD1. The CDR3 covers 18 residues. CDR1 is LNHNV and CDR2 is YYDKDF in the germline V gene (reference sequence). V was clipped by 4 bases and J by 6 bases; unmatched bases: 15. Written as DNA, the CDR3 is TGTGCCACCAGCAAACCCCCCGGACAGGGGGGTAGGAGCAATGAGCAGTTCTTC. Its protein product is CATSKPPGQGGRSNEQFF.

The V gene is TRBV5-1, the J gene TRBJ1-2, with 8 nucleotides matching TRBD1. The V gene end was trimmed by 4 bases and the J gene end by 6 bases; junction bases not matched to a gene: 8. CDR3 length equals 14 residues. Germline V CDR1 and CDR2: SGHRS, YFSETQ. The CDR3 sequence is CASSQTGGRDGYTF. In nucleotides, the CDR3 is TGCGCCAGCAGCCAAACAGGGGGTCGGGATGGCTACACCTTC. The full variable domain, completed using reference TRBV5-1 and TRBJ1-2, is KAGVTQTPRYLIKTRGQQVTLSCSPISGHRSVSWYQQTPGQGLQFLFEYFSETQRNKGNFPGRFSGRQFSNSRSEMNVSTLELGDSALYLCASSQTGGRDGYTFGSGTRLTVV.

The chain has TRBV30 and TRBJ2-5; possibly TRBD2 for D (5 bases). The V gene's germline CDR1 is GTSNPN and CDR2 SVGIG (reference sequence). This CDR3 is 13 amino acids long. V lost 3 bases and J lost 5, with 13 bases in between. The chain's CDR3 is CAWRRGLGETQYF. CDR3 bases: TGTGCCTGGAGGAGAGGGCTCGGGGAGACCCAGTACTTC.

This chain uses TRBV6-5 with TRBJ2-5, with a weak D call TRBD1 (5 bases). Germline assignment: CDR1 MNHEY and CDR2 SVGAGI. The CDR3 runs to 15 residues. Deletions cut 0 bases from V and 4 bases from J, with 12 bases between. The CDR3 is CASSYSSRAPETQYF. CDR3 coding DNA: TGTGCCAGCAGTTACTCGAGCAGGGCCCCAGAGACCCAGTACTTC.

This clone was detected once. J is TRBJ2-2 and V is TRBV5-5, with TRBD1 matching 7 bases. This CDR3 is built from 17 residues. Germline V gene lookup returns CDR1 SGHKS and CDR2 YYEKEE (reference sequence). V was clipped by 2 bases and J by 5 bases; unmatched bases: 12. The CDR3 region has the DNA TGTGCCAGCAGCTTTCTTGCCGGGACAGCCTTAACCGGGGAGCTGTTTTTT. Encoded protein: CASSFLAGTALTGELFF.

The chain has TRBV28 and TRBJ2-7; the match to TRBD2 covers 13 bases. Germline V gene lookup returns CDR1 MDHEN and CDR2 SYDVKM. The CDR3 contains 15 residues. The V and J ends lost 4 bases and 2 bases, in that order; junction bases with no gene match: 2. DNA for the CDR3: TGTGCCAGCAGTTCCGGACTAGCGGGGGCCTACGAGCAGTACTTC. It yields the protein CASSSGLAGAYEQYF.

The chain employs TRBV15 and TRBJ2-5; D may be TRBD1 (6 bases). The ends were cut back, 0 bases at V and 5 bases at J, with 25 bases in the middle. The CDR3 runs 19 residues. Per the germline V gene, CDR1 is LNHNV and CDR2 is YYDKDF (reference sequence). The DNA of the CDR3 is TGTGCCACCAGCAGAGAAGGTCTGGGGGCTGGGGTGTTCTTGGAGACCCAGTACTTC. Translating it yields CATSREGLGAGVFLETQYF. Based on the CDR3 plus reference TRBV15 and TRBJ2-5, the full variable domain is DAMVIQNPRYQVTQFGKPVTLSCSQTLNHNVMYWYQQKSSQAPKLLFHYYDKDFNNEADTPDNFQSRRPNTSFCFLDIRSPGLGDTAMYLCATSREGLGAGVFLETQYFGPGTRLLVL.

This chain uses TRBV21-1 with TRBJ2-3; TRBD2 reflects the table's D call only, with no check against the DNA. TRBV21-1 is tagged as a pseudogene. This CDR3 is built from 16 residues. The CDR3 DNA follows: TGTGCCAGCACCAGGTCTAGCCACCTAAGGTTAGATACGCAGTATTTT. It yields the protein CASTRSSHLRLDTQYF.

This clone was found a few times. The chain uses TRBV7-9 and TRBJ1-4; no firm D call. V lost 5 bases and J lost 3, with 19 bases in between. The CDR3 consists of 17 residues. CDR1 and CDR2 (germline): SEHNR, FQNEAQ (reference sequence). The CDR3 sequence is CASSDRGGVGANEKLFF. The CDR3 nucleotides read TGTGCCAGCAGCGACCGTGGCGGGGTTGGGGCTAATGAAAAACTGTTTTTT.

The rearrangement joins TRBV6-1 to TRBJ1-1, with TRBD1 as a possible D gene (6 bases). V dropped 6 bases and J dropped 4 bases, with 15 bases sitting between them. The CDR3 runs 14 residues. CDR1 and CDR2 (germline): MNHNS, SASEGT. The CDR3 is CASRSTGMGTEAFF. The CDR3 DNA reads as TGTGCCAGCAGATCAACAGGGATGGGCACTGAAGCTTTCTTT.

Concerning this clone: Other DNA sequences in this specimen translate into the identical CDR3. The chain is built from TRBV10-3 and TRBJ1-1; 10 bases are shared with TRBD1. CDR3 length: 12 amino acids. Trimming removed 9 bases from V and 8 bases from J; junction bases left unmatched: 6. From germline, CDR1 is ENHRY and CDR2 SYGVKD. The CDR3 region has the DNA TGTGCCATTGGACAGGGGGGAACGGAAGCTTTCTTT. This codes for CAIGQGGTEAFF.